This entry features one T cell receptor beta chain sequence. Its antigen is currently unknown. The sample belongs to a study of T cell responses to AZD1222 COVID-19 vaccine. Notes on the study in general: The donor group comprised mostly white British people and more females; the analysis possibly underestimated clonal diversity. Unmutated variant regions reportedly attract nearly half of all spike-specific TCRs.

V was clipped by 6 bases and J by 3 bases; unmatched bases: 4. Germline V gene sequence: CDR1 LNHDA, CDR2 SQIVND (reference sequence). This CDR3 has 13 amino acids. Sequencing was performed with immunoSEQ multiplex PCR; in TCRdb, only in-frame clones are kept and a portion is missing. The top ten hold approximately 3% of the sample, which has over 150,000 clones, 75% to 95% seen once. The chain recombines TRBV19 with TRBJ1-1, with 7 nucleotides matching TRBD1. This TCR came from an adult in good health. The sequencing used peripheral blood, collected on day 0 of AZD1222 vaccination. The CDR3 sequence: CASRTTGYTEAFF. The CDR3 DNA follows: TGTGCCAGTAGAACGACAGGGTACACTGAAGCTTTCTTT.